This T cell receptor beta chain stems from a study of blood T cell repertoires in COVID-19. Profiling relied on immunoSEQ multiplex PCR, and the TCRdb table lists in-frame clones only, not all of them. The data hold 250,000 to 400,000 clones, with more than 70% observed a single time. V was clipped by 1 base and J by 3 bases; unmatched bases: 9. CDR1 is LGHNA and CDR2 is YNFKEQ in the germline V gene. This CDR3 contains 17 residues. The sequence was obtained from a woman between 25 and 40 years old with COVID-19, enrolled during active disease. The chain combines TRBV4-2 with TRBJ1-5; 7 bases fit TRBD1. The sequenced material came from peripheral blood. The CDR3 bases are TGTGCCAGCAGCCAAGCCACAGGGGTTAGCGACAATCAGCCCCAGCATTTT. Its translation is CASSQATGVSDNQPQHF.